These 3 T cell receptor beta chains were all obtained from the same sample, sequenced in a study of T-cell reconstitution after alpha-beta-depleted transplantation in children. Construction of the TCRbeta library involved unique molecular identifiers. From the PCR reads, TCRdb called clonotypes with MiXCR, one entry per CDR3 protein. Among 500,000 or so distinct CDR3 sequences listed, roughly 11% were seen once. The sequencing here drew on PBMCs, mostly from graft donor cells, taken 180 days after TCRalphabeta/CD19-depleted stem cell transplant. The receptors come from a female patient aged 2-10 years who had a stem cell transplant for aplastic anemia, so the T cells may come from the graft donor.

V is TRBV5-1 and J is TRBJ2-1, with 14 nucleotides matching TRBD2. The CDR3 runs to 19 residues. J gave up 0 bases and V 5 bases, and 10 bases lay outside the gene matches. The V gene's germline CDR1 is SGHRS and CDR2 YFSETQ. CDR3 nucleotides: TGCGCCAGCAGGGGGACTAGCGGGAGTTGGGAAGGCTCCTACAATGAGCAGTTCTTC. Translation: CASRGTSGSWEGSYNEQFF.

The V and J genes are TRBV5-1 and TRBJ1-4, with 8 bases fitting TRBD1. V lost 4 bases, J lost 10 bases, and 12 bases stayed unmatched. CDR1 is SGHRS and CDR2 is YFSETQ in the germline V gene. The CDR3 loop spans 15 amino acids. The CDR3 sequence is CASSLGTGEYGKLFF. The CDR3 nucleotides read TGCGCCAGCAGCCTCGGGACAGGCGAGTATGGAAAACTGTTTTTT. Together with reference TRBV5-1 and TRBJ1-4, the CDR3 gives the full variable domain: KAGVTQTPRYLIKTRGQQVTLSCSPISGHRSVSWYQQTPGQGLQFLFEYFSETQRNKGNFPGRFSGRQFSNSRSEMNVSTLELGDSALYLCASSLGTGEYGKLFFGSGTQLSVL.

The chain is built from TRBV24-1 and TRBJ1-5; D might be TRBD1 (6 bases). CDR3 length: 12 amino acids. The V end was cut by 4 bases, the J end by 11 bases, with 11 bases between. Germline V gene sequence: CDR1 KGHDR, CDR2 SFDVKD. In DNA form, the CDR3 reads TGTGCCACCAGTGACGCCTCAGGGGCCCAGCATTTT. Translation: CATSDASGAQHF.